Sequencing of this T cell receptor (beta chain) was carried out in a study of blood T cells in healthy people across ages. The study's findings and limits: Diversity was estimated from one million T cells, and these estimates were considered underestimates. Compared with aged donors, long-lived donors showed fewer expanded clones, suggesting selection.

This clonotype was seen many times. Its matching antigen is unknown. Collection of around 10 milliliters of peripheral blood was performed for each donor. Per-sample PBMC isolation yielded at least 6 million cells. The second PCR ran 7 to 11 cycles with a sample-barcoded 5' primer and J-beta primers. TCRdb reanalysed the 5' RACE reads using MiXCR and keeps one entry per CDR3 protein. The sample carries around 870,000 distinct CDR3 sequences, more than 25% recorded once. The clonotype originates from a woman aged 80 or over in good health. The sample comprised blood.

The CDR3 is CAISPGTARGYTF. The CDR3 nucleotides read TGTGCCATCAGCCCGGGGACGGCGAGGGGCTACACCTTC. The V and J genes are TRBV10-3 and TRBJ1-2; maybe TRBD1 (5 bases). The length of the CDR3 is 13 residues. Germline V gene data show CDR1 as ENHRY and CDR2 as SYGVKD. V was clipped by 6 bases and J by 8 bases, with 16 bases between them.